This T cell receptor (beta chain) was recorded in a study of cytomegalovirus exposure and HLA in healthy donors. V was trimmed by 2 bases and J by 4 bases, leaving 9 bases between them. The CDR3 loop spans 13 amino acids. CDR1 and CDR2 (germline): MNHNY, SVGAGI (reference sequence). Method: immunoSEQ multiplex PCR; TCRdb's copy keeps in-frame clones and lacks some. The sample comprises about 160,000 clones, 85% of which are singletons, and 2% to 2.5% rests with the top ten. This rearrangement joins TRBV6-6 to TRBJ2-7; a possible D gene is TRBD2 (5 bases). Sequencing was done on a sample of PBMCs. The TCR originated in a man aged 25-45 years in good health and CMV-seropositive. The CDR3, as DNA: TGTGCCAGCAGTTACGGGAGTAGATACGAGCAGTACTTC. This encodes CASSYGSRYEQYF.